This TCR beta chain stems from a study of PD-L1 blockade in urothelial cancer. Study at large: Typically, measured as a median, blood samples had roughly 140,000 T cells.

PCRs each included synthetic TCR analog templates spiked in. Sequenced by immunoSEQ multiplex PCR; TCRdb stores in-frame clones only, minus some. The sample lists tens of thousands of clones, roughly 79% occurring once. The CDR3 has 14 residues. V was clipped by 8 bases and J by 3 bases, with 13 bases between them. Germline V gene sequence: CDR1 MRHNA, CDR2 SNTAGT. The time point denotes: pretreatment peripheral blood. V gene TRBV6-4 combines with J gene TRBJ2-2; the D is unclear. The clonotype originates from a man aged 70 or older with urothelial cancer. Specimen: PBMCs, collected around atezolizumab (anti-PD-L1) treatment. CDR3 loop: CASGRSQDTGELFF. The CDR3 DNA reads TGTGCCAGCGGAAGGTCGCAGGACACCGGGGAGCTGTTTTTT.